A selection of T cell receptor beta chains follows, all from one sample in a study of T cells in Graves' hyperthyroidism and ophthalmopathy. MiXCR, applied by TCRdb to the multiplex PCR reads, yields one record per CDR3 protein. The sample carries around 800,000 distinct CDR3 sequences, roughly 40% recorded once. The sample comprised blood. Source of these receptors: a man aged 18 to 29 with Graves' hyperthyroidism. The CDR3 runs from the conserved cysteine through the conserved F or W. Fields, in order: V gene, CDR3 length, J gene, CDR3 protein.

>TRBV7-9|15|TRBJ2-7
CASSLGGGQGAEQYF
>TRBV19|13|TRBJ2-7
CASSTAVWHEQYF
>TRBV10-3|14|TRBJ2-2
CAIRDHSNTGELFF
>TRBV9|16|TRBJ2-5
CASSVTEAPKEETQYF
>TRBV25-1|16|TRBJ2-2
CASSNDRDSVFGELFF
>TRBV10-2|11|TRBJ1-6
CASSEIKPVHF
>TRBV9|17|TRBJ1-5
CASSYRTRLRSNQPQHF
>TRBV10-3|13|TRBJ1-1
CATGKGLITEAFF
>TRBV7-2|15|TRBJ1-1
CASSPDSMMNTEAFF
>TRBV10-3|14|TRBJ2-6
CAISGGTGANVLTF
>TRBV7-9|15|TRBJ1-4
CASSSGTVLNEKLFF
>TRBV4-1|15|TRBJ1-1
CASSQEDSYSTEAFF
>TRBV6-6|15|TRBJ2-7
CASSPLRTGDQEQYF
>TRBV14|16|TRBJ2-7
CASSQGWRESSYEQYF
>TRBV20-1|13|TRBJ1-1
CSARDGMNTEAFF
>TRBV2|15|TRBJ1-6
CASSLDGRGASPLHF
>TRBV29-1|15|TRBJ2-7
CSSEARGGGPYEQYF
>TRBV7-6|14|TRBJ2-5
CASSLGGGSETQYF
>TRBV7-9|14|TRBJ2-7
CASSLVSGGDPQYF
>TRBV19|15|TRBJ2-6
CASSHDGSGANVLTF
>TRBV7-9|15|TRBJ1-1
CASSGYGTANTEAFF
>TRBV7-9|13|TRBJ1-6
CASSPDPDSPLHF
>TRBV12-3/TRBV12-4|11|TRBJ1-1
CASSHGRGAFF
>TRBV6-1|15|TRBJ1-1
CASSDDGTANTEAFF
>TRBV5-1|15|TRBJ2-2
CASSLTIQGAGELFF
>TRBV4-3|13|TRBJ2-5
CASDEGPKETQYF
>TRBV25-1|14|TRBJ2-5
CASSDGRRTETQYF
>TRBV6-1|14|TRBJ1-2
CASSYSSGLNGYTF
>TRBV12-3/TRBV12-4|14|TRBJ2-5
CASSAPGGGETQYF
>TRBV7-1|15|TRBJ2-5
CASSSKPGSQETQYF
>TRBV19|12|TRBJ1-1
CASRAGDTEAFF
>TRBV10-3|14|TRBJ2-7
CASSSPGLWDEQYF
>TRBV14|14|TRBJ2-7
CASSLQRTRGEQYF
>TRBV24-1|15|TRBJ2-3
CATREGGSGTDTQYF
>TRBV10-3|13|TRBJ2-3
CAISEFRSDTQYF
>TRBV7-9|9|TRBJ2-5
CASSLDQYF
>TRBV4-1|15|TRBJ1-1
CASSQDRVGNTEAFF
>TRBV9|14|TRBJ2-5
CASSPGGGPETQYF